Described below is a single TCR beta chain sequence and its context. The entry originates in a study of blood T cell repertoires in COVID-19. Study-level information: Sites across the United States, Italy and Spain contributed samples from acute and convalescent COVID-19.

CDR3 length: 14 amino acids. The ends were cut back, 1 base at V and 3 bases at J, with 9 bases in the middle. The germline CDR1 and CDR2 sequences are LGHDT and YNNKEL (reference sequence). In the authors' workflow: Reference gene primers were amplified, and this amplification served to estimate nucleated cell counts. Data came from immunoSEQ multiplex PCR; TCRdb stores just in-frame clones and leaves some out. D and trimming come from the DNA, and the V and J calls and clone size come from that table. The sample records under 150,000 clones, 70% to 90% being singletons. This chain uses TRBV3-1 (or the pseudogene TRBV3-2) with TRBJ1-1, with D perhaps TRBD1 (5 bases). The material sequenced was peripheral blood. The source is a man aged 40-50 years with acute or convalescent COVID-19. The CDR3 DNA follows: TGTGCCAGCAGCCAAGTGGGGGAGGACACTGAAGCTTTCTTT. It codes for CASSQVGEDTEAFF.